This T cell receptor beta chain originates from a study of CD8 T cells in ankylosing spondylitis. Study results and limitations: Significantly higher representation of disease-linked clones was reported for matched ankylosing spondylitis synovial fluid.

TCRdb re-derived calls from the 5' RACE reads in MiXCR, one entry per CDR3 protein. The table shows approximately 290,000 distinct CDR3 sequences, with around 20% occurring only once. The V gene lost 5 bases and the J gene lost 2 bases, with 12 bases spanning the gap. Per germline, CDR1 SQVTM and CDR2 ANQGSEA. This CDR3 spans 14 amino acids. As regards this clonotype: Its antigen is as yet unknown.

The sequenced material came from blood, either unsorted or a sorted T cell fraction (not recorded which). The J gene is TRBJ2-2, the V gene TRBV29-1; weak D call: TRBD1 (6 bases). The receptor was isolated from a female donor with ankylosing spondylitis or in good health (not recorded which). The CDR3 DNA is TGCAGCGTTCGAGACAGGATTAACACCGGGGAGCTGTTTTTT. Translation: CSVRDRINTGELFF.